This T cell receptor (beta chain) was obtained from a study of blood T cell repertoires in COVID-19. Study details: Collection of acute and convalescent COVID-19 samples took place in the United States, Italy and Spain.

Germline CDR1 and CDR2: MRHNA and SNTAGT. The CDR3 totals 16 residues. V was pared by 7 bases and J by 5 bases, with 13 bases of the junction left unmatched. This clone was counted a single time. The authors' processing: Reference gene primers were amplified, and this amplification served to estimate nucleated cell counts. Profiled with immunoSEQ multiplex PCR; TCRdb holds only in-frame clones, not every one. Clone size and V and J calls were adopted from that table, with D and trimming inferred from the DNA. The sample has over 200,000 clones; about four fifths are singletons. This chain joins TRBV6-4 and TRBJ2-1; 8 bases are shared with TRBD2. The TCR originated in a woman aged 50 to 60 with active or convalescent COVID-19. Sequencing was carried out using peripheral blood. The CDR3 DNA follows: TGTGCCAGCACCTCGGGCCGTAGCGGGGCCGACAATGAGCAGTTCTTC. Its protein is CASTSGRSGADNEQFF.